The sample holds a few counts of the clone carrying this T cell receptor (beta chain). Original handling: Reference gene primer amplification yielded estimated nucleated cell counts. Some clones are missing from TCRdb's copy, which holds only in-frame ones; the method was immunoSEQ multiplex PCR. Clonal size and the V and J genes are those of that table, whereas D and trimming came from the DNA. Among 100,000 to 150,000 clones listed, 88% were seen once. The data originate from a study of blood T cell repertoires in COVID-19. Overall study context: Spain, Italy and the United States supplied samples that represented acute and convalescent COVID-19.

The length of the CDR3 is 15 residues. Germline V gives CDR1 MDHEN, CDR2 SYDVKM. Trimming removed 4 bases from V and 6 bases from J; junction bases left unmatched: 5. The TCR comes from a man in his fifties with acute or convalescent COVID-19. The chain recombines TRBV28 with TRBJ1-4; 10 positions agree with TRBD1. Sample: peripheral blood. CDR3 sequence (DNA): TGTGCCAGCAGTTCCCTCGGACAGGGGGATGAAAAACTGTTTTTT. Translated, it gives CASSSLGQGDEKLFF.